These 27 T cell receptor beta chains originate from one sample sequenced in a study of T-cell memory formation after mild COVID-19 (dated by TCRdb to the early 2020s). Preparation of the library involved 5' RACE. The sequencer was an Illumina NovaSeq 6000. In TCRdb, the public reads were trimmed at Q25 with fastp and aligned with MiXCR, with productive beta chains retained. Records with the same CDR3 protein are collapsed into one entry carrying the most frequent genes and DNA. The sample table lists about 400,000 distinct CDR3 sequences, 15% to 20% of them with a count of one. Roughly 21% of the sample comes from the top ten. The sequenced sample consisted of PBMCs or a T cell subset sorted from them (not recorded which). These receptors originate from a man younger than 30 who had mild COVID-19 (a few samples of this study predate the infection). The sample titles of this study are shuffled in the database, so cell type and time point are left out; the donor was told from shared clones.

This chain connects TRBV20-1 to TRBJ2-1; TRBD1 agrees at 7 bases. Germline assignment: CDR1 DFQATT and CDR2 SNEGSKA (reference sequence). The CDR3 is 14 residues long. The J segment lost 2 bases and the V segment lost 4 bases, leaving 5 bases of the junction unmatched. The CDR3 nucleotides are TGCAGTGCTACCAGGGGGTTACCCTACAATGAGCAGTTCTTC. Translated: CSATRGLPYNEQFF.

This clonotype was seen a handful of times. CDR3 amino acids: CASTSGQGVTDTQYF. Written as DNA, the CDR3 is TGCGCCAGCACCTCCGGACAGGGAGTCACAGATACGCAGTATTTT. J is TRBJ2-3 and V is TRBV5-1; 8 nucleotides agree with TRBD1. Germline V gene sequence: CDR1 SGHRS, CDR2 YFSETQ. CDR3 size: 15 residues. Losses at the gene ends were 6 bases for V and 2 bases for J; bases not matched to a gene: 8.

This chain links TRBV5-4 with TRBJ2-7; no reliable D call. Per the germline V gene, CDR1 is SGHNT and CDR2 is YYREEE (reference sequence). The CDR3 loop spans 14 amino acids. Trimming took off 4 bases at V and 5 bases at J, with 16 bases between the two ends. The DNA of the CDR3 is TGTGCCAGCAGCCCGACCACCGGGTCAGACGAGCAGTACTTC. Protein: CASSPTTGSDEQYF. Complete variable domain (other parts from reference TRBV5-4 and TRBJ2-7): ETGVTQSPTHLIKTRGQQVTLRCSSQSGHNTVSWYQQALGQGPQFIFQYYREEENGRGNFPPRFSGLQFPNYSSELNVNALELDDSALYLCASSPTTGSDEQYFGPGTRLTVT.

V and J are TRBV27 and TRBJ2-7; no reliable D call. The ends were cut back, 3 bases at V and 0 bases at J, with 9 bases in the middle. The CDR3 has 14 residues. The germline CDR1 and CDR2 sequences are MNHEY and SMNVEV (reference sequence). This chain's CDR3 is CASSFASDSYEQYF. CDR3 DNA: TGTGCCAGCAGTTTTGCTTCCGACTCCTACGAGCAGTACTTC.

This sequence joins TRBV23-1 and TRBJ2-7, with 10 bases matching TRBD1. TRBV23-1 qualifies as an ORF whose function is uncertain. The V segment lost 5 bases and the J segment 5 bases; nucleotides outside the gene matches: 3. The CDR3 loop spans 13 amino acids. CDR3 sequence: CASSWDRGHEQYV. For the CDR3, the DNA is TGCGCCAGCAGTTGGGACAGGGGCCACGAGCAGTACGTC.

The chain is built from TRBV7-8 and TRBJ2-7, with D possibly being TRBD1 (6 bases). There are 15 residues in the CDR3. V gave up 2 bases and J gave up 6 bases, with 17 bases separating them. The germline gives CDR1 SGHVS, CDR2 FQNEAQ. CDR3 sequence: CASSLTGTGLGEQYF. The CDR3 bases are TGTGCCAGCAGCTTAACAGGGACCGGGTTAGGCGAGCAGTACTTC.

This chain connects TRBV7-9 to TRBJ2-2; no clear D gene. CDR1 SEHNR and CDR2 FQNEAQ come from the germline V gene (reference sequence). There are 14 residues in the CDR3. Trimming shortened V by 5 bases and J by 6 bases, and 13 bases separated the two germline ends. The CDR3 DNA follows: TGTGCCAGCAGCCCAGGCGGATCCGCCGGGGAGCTGTTTTTT. Translating it yields CASSPGGSAGELFF. Full variable domain (remainder filled in from reference TRBV7-9 and TRBJ2-2): DTGVSQNPRHKITKRGQNVTFRCDPISEHNRLYWYRQTLGQGPEFLTYFQNEAQLEKSRLLSDRFSAERPKGSFSTLEIQRTEQGDSAMYLCASSPGGSAGELFFGEGSRLTVL.

At least ten counts were recorded for this clonotype. This chain uses TRBV9 with TRBJ2-5, with D possibly being TRBD1 (5 bases). The V gene lost 4 bases and the J gene lost 2 bases, with 15 bases spanning the gap. The V gene's germline CDR1 is SGDLS and CDR2 YYNGEE. The CDR3 has 15 residues. CDR3: CASSNTGRGQETQYF. The CDR3 region has the DNA TGTGCCAGCAGCAATACAGGTCGCGGACAAGAGACCCAGTACTTC. The complete variable domain, with remaining parts taken from reference TRBV9 and TRBJ2-5, reads DSGVTQTPKHLITATGQRVTLRCSPRSGDLSVYWYQQSLDQGLQFLIQYYNGEERAKGNILERFSAQQFPDLHSELNLSSLELGDSALYFCASSNTGRGQETQYFGPGTRLLVL.

This clonotype was detected only a few times. This rearrangement joins TRBV5-1 to TRBJ1-1; maybe TRBD1 (5 bases). CDR3 length: 17 amino acids. Trimming stripped 1 base from V and 3 bases from J, with 19 bases between. Germline loops: CDR1 SGHRS, CDR2 YFSETQ. CDR3 residues: CASSLSSGSSSYTEAFF. CDR3 DNA: TGCGCCAGCAGCTTGAGTTCAGGGTCGAGTTCGTACACTGAAGCTTTCTTT.

V usage is TRBV5-1 and J usage is TRBJ2-2; the D is unclear. Germline V gene data show CDR1 as SGHRS and CDR2 as YFSETQ. The CDR3 runs 14 residues. Trimming removed 4 bases at V and 5 bases at J, with 12 bases between. The CDR3 sequence: CASSILYETGELFF. The DNA of the CDR3 is TGCGCCAGCAGCATATTATACGAAACCGGGGAGCTGTTTTTT.

CDR3 residues: CASRNRVSDEQFF. The CDR3 region has the DNA TGTGCCAGCAGGAACAGGGTCTCGGATGAGCAGTTCTTC. This chain joins TRBV7-2 and TRBJ2-1; D may be TRBD1 (6 bases). V was clipped by 6 bases and J by 8 bases, with 14 bases between them. The CDR3 runs to 13 residues. Germline CDR1 is SGHTA and CDR2 is FQGNSA.

This clonotype was seen a few times. V usage is TRBV6-6 and J usage is TRBJ2-3; D is perhaps TRBD1 or TRBD2 (6 bases each). CDR1 is MNHNY, CDR2 SVGAGI, per germline (reference sequence). The CDR3 is 14 amino acids. The V and J ends lost 7 bases and 0 bases respectively, with 11 bases between them. CDR3 coding DNA: TGTGCCAGCATCTGGGGGGCCAGCACAGATACGCAGTATTTT. Its translation is CASIWGASTDTQYF.

This chain uses TRBV4-1 with TRBJ2-7; a possible D gene is TRBD1 (5 bases). Trimming cost V 4 bases and J 5 bases, with 12 bases left between them. This CDR3 has 13 amino acids. The germline gives CDR1 MGHRA, CDR2 YSYEKL. DNA of the CDR3: TGCGCCAGCAGCCCGACCCAGGGAAACGAGCAGTACTTC. It translates to CASSPTQGNEQYF.

This clonotype was found a few times. The CDR3, as DNA: TGTGCCATCAGTGATATGACAGGGGGACTGGGCTATGGCTACACCTTC. Translated: CAISDMTGGLGYGYTF. The rearrangement uses TRBV10-3 and TRBJ1-2, with 9 bases lining up with TRBD1. This CDR3 has 16 residues. V shed 3 bases and J 4 bases; nucleotides not matched to a gene: 9. The germline gives CDR1 ENHRY, CDR2 SYGVKD.

The chain links TRBV27 to TRBJ1-2, with 9 bases matching TRBD1. The CDR3 has 16 residues. V shed 3 bases, J shed 2 bases, and the junction held 7 bases outside the gene matches. The V gene's germline CDR1 is MNHEY and CDR2 SMNVEV (reference sequence). The CDR3 spells CASSFRVGTGNYGYTF. CDR3 coding DNA: TGTGCCAGCAGTTTTCGGGTGGGGACAGGGAACTATGGCTACACCTTC.

This clonotype was observed a few times. The chain has TRBV5-1 and TRBJ1-4, with D possibly being TRBD1 (6 bases). This CDR3 spans 15 amino acids. Trimming pared 4 bases from V and 2 bases from J, leaving 12 bases between. Germline CDR1 and CDR2: SGHRS and YFSETQ. The CDR3 loop reads CASSVSGATNEKLFF. CDR3 DNA: TGCGCCAGCAGCGTTTCAGGGGCCACTAATGAAAAACTGTTTTTT.

The CDR3 bases are TGTGCTACCGGACAGGGGGCGCCCGGGGCCAACGTCCTGACTTTC. Translation gives CATGQGAPGANVLTF. The chain uses TRBV2 and TRBJ2-6; the match to TRBD1 covers 11 bases. Looked up from germline, CDR1 is SNHLY and CDR2 is FYNNEI. CDR3 size: 15 residues.

This clonotype was seen at least ten times. The CDR3 loop is CASSNQMGRMKEQFF. Here the CDR3 DNA reads TGTGCCAGCAGCAATCAAATGGGCAGGATGAAGGAGCAGTTCTTC. The chain is built from TRBV7-3 and TRBJ2-1; D gene uncertain. The CDR3 is 15 amino acids. The ends were cut back, 5 bases at V and 10 bases at J, with 21 bases in the middle. Germline V gene lookup returns CDR1 SGHTA and CDR2 FQGTGA.

This clonotype was detected a few times. The chain has TRBV6-2 or TRBV6-3 and TRBJ2-7, with D unresolved. The CDR3 covers 13 residues. In germline, CDR1 is MNHEY, CDR2 SVGEGT. V was cut by 5 bases and J by 4 bases, with 12 bases left in between. The CDR3 is CASSQVGEYEQYV. Written as DNA, the CDR3 is TGTGCCAGCAGTCAGGTTGGAGAATACGAGCAGTACGTC.

This clonotype was found once. J is TRBJ2-1 and V is TRBV7-3, with 8 bases that match TRBD2. The length of the CDR3 is 16 residues. CDR1 is SGHTA, CDR2 FQGTGA, per germline. The V segment lost 0 bases and the J segment 4 bases; nucleotides outside the gene matches: 5. The CDR3 DNA reads TGTGCCAGCAGCTTAACGAGTACTAGCGGTTACAATGAGCAGTTCTTC. Translated, it gives CASSLTSTSGYNEQFF.

The chain employs TRBV7-2 and TRBJ2-5; unclear D gene. CDR1 is SGHTA, CDR2 FQGNSA, per germline. CDR3 size: 14 residues. V gave up 4 bases and J gave up 5 bases, with 14 bases separating them. DNA for the CDR3: TGTGCCAGCAGCTCGGACGGACCCGGGGAGACCCAGTACTTC. Its protein product is CASSSDGPGETQYF.

About this clonotype: The CDR3 carries no conserved terminal phenylalanine or tryptophan, so it likely arises from a read error. The chain uses TRBV12-3 or TRBV12-4 and TRBJ2-5; D may be TRBD2 (6 bases). V was pared by 6 bases and J by 4 bases, with 18 bases between. The CDR3 runs 15 residues. CDR3 DNA: TGTGCCAGCAGGTCTTCCCGACTAGTTCGAGAGACCCAGTACTAC. Encoded protein: CASRSSRLVRETQYY.

This clonotype was observed a handful of times. The chain combines TRBV5-6 with TRBJ1-2; D not resolved. The CDR3 consists of 14 residues. Trimming took off 1 base at V and 4 bases at J, with 11 bases between the two ends. Germline CDR1 SGHDT, CDR2 YYEEEE. CDR3 loop: CASSLPGFVYGYTF. CDR3 DNA: TGTGCCAGCAGCTTGCCGGGTTTCGTCTATGGCTACACCTTC.

This chain links TRBV7-2 with TRBJ2-3, with D possibly being TRBD2 (5 bases). The CDR3 consists of 18 residues. V was pared by 5 bases and J by 4 bases, with 25 bases between. The germline CDR1 and CDR2 sequences are SGHTA and FQGNSA. CDR3 protein: CASSIRPSGGSTADTQYF. CDR3 sequence (DNA): TGTGCCAGCAGCATCCGCCCCTCTGGCGGGTCCACGGCAGATACGCAGTATTTT. The full variable domain, rest sourced from reference TRBV7-2 and TRBJ2-3, is GAGVSQSPSNKVTEKGKDVELRCDPISGHTALYWYRQSLGQGLEFLIYFQGNSAPDKSGLPSDRFSAERTGGSVSTLTIQRTQQEDSAVYLCASSIRPSGGSTADTQYFGPGTRLTVL.

The chain couples TRBV5-1 to TRBJ1-2; maybe TRBD1 (6 bases). Germline lookup yields CDR1 SGHRS and CDR2 YFSETQ. The CDR3 totals 14 residues. Deletions cut 2 bases from V and 4 bases from J, with 12 bases between. The CDR3 region has the DNA TGCGCCAGCAGCTTTGAAGGGACACCCTATGGCTACACCTTC. It translates to CASSFEGTPYGYTF.

The V and J genes are TRBV7-9 and TRBJ2-3; D uncertain. V was trimmed by 4 bases and J by 8 bases, leaving 13 bases between them. This CDR3 has 13 amino acids. Per the germline V gene, CDR1 is SEHNR and CDR2 is FQNEAQ (reference sequence). The CDR3 loop reads CASSSNTGGTQYF. CDR3 nucleotides: TGTGCCAGCAGCTCTAACACCGGCGGTACGCAGTATTTT.

This clonotype was found many times. This chain connects TRBV4-1 to TRBJ1-2, with D possibly being TRBD1 (5 bases). Germline V CDR1 and CDR2: MGHRA, YSYEKL. V lost 3 bases to trimming and J lost 2 bases, with 13 bases between them. The CDR3 loop spans 15 amino acids. The CDR3, as DNA: TGCGCCAGCAGCCAGACGACAGAGACCAACTATGGCTACACCTTC. It encodes CASSQTTETNYGYTF.